Listed below are T cell receptor beta chains from one sample, sequenced in a study of blood T cell repertoires in COVID-19. Measured with immunoSEQ multiplex PCR; TCRdb has only the in-frame clones, and not every one. Among tens of thousands of clones, about 78% were seen once, and the ten largest hold nearly 5%. The sequencing sample was made of peripheral blood. The receptors were gathered from a human donor in a cohort sampled during active COVID-19. Both conserved end residues are part of each CDR3. A D gene is named only where the DNA matches it firmly. Size is omitted from some rows. Given values are once, few, many or a class for expanded clones.

v_gene	d_gene	abundance	j_gene	CDR3aa	CDR3nt
TRBV4-3	-	medium-sized	TRBJ2-6	CASSQKTGSGANVLTF	TGCGCCAGCAGCCAAAAGACAGGCTCTGGGGCCAACGTCCTGACTTTC
TRBV6-5	TRBD1	-	TRBJ1-1	CASSYSGQLSTEAFF	TGTGCCAGCAGTTACTCGGGACAGCTGAGCACTGAAGCTTTCTTT
TRBV7-9	TRBD2	-	TRBJ2-7	CASSSLRTRGLAGHYEQYF	TGTGCCAGCAGCTCCTTACGGACCCGGGGGCTAGCGGGGCACTACGAGCAGTACTTC
TRBV18	-	-	TRBJ2-7	CASSPGRDNEQYF	TGTGCCAGCTCACCAGGTCGGGACAACGAGCAGTACTTC
TRBV29-1	TRBD1	once	TRBJ1-4	CSGAETGPNEKLFF	TGCAGCGGGGCTGAGACAGGGCCTAATGAAAAACTGTTTTTT
TRBV4-1	TRBD1	-	TRBJ1-2	CASSQGSRQGYGYTF	TGCGCCAGCAGCCAAGGTTCAAGACAGGGCTATGGCTACACCTTC
TRBV7-9	-	-	TRBJ2-7	CASSFSGPTPREQYF	TGTGCCAGCAGCTTTAGCGGACCTACACCTCGAGAGCAGTACTTC
TRBV6-6	TRBD2	-	TRBJ2-7	CASSSRDRPLAGEQYF	TGTGCCAGCAGTTCCCGAGACAGACCCCTAGCGGGTGAGCAGTACTTC
TRBV24-1	TRBD1	-	TRBJ2-6	CATSVGQGAIAGANVLTF	TGTGCCACCAGTGTTGGGCAGGGGGCAATAGCTGGGGCCAACGTCCTGACTTTC
TRBV13	-	-	TRBJ2-7	CASSGRTGPDYEQYF	TGTGCCAGCAGCGGGAGGACAGGCCCAGACTACGAGCAGTACTTC
TRBV30	-	-	TRBJ1-2	CAWSEQNYGYTF	TGTGCCTGGAGTGAACAGAACTATGGCTACACCTTC
TRBV6-6	-	medium-sized	TRBJ1-2	CASSYRAGDGYTF	TGTGCCAGCAGTTACCGGGCAGGGGATGGCTACACCTTC
TRBV6-5	-	-	TRBJ2-1	CASSWGRGGSKEQFF	TGTGCCAGCAGTTGGGGAAGGGGGGGTTCGAAGGAGCAGTTCTTC
TRBV4-3	TRBD2	-	TRBJ2-1	CASSTLSGSATYNEQFF	TGCGCCAGCAGCACTCTTAGCGGGAGCGCTACCTACAATGAGCAGTTCTTC
TRBV4-1	-	few	TRBJ2-7	CASSQGLGKGYEQYF	TGCGCCAGCAGCCAAGGACTAGGAAAAGGGTACGAGCAGTACTTC
TRBV14	TRBD1	-	TRBJ1-4	CASSQSTGAQMKGKLFF	TGTGCCAGCAGCCAGTCAACAGGGGCTCAGATGAAGGGAAAACTGTTTTTT
TRBV7-2	TRBD2	-	TRBJ2-7	CASSRGGAGASYEQYF	TGTGCCAGCAGCCGGGGGGGAGCGGGGGCCTCCTACGAGCAGTACTTC
TRBV2	-	-	TRBJ2-5	CASRPGWKETQYF	TGTGCCAGCAGACCAGGGTGGAAAGAGACCCAGTACTTC
TRBV7-9	-	-	TRBJ1-3	CASSLQGTGNTIYF	TGTGCCAGCAGCTTACAGGGAACTGGAAACACCATATATTTT
TRBV27	TRBD1	-	TRBJ2-7	CASSWTGGIGPYEQYF	TGTGCCAGCAGTTGGACAGGGGGGATTGGCCCCTACGAGCAGTACTTC
TRBV6-2/TRBV6-3	TRBD1	-	TRBJ2-7	CASSYGTGNNEQYF	TGTGCCAGCAGTTACGGGACAGGGAATAACGAGCAGTACTTC
TRBV2	-	-	TRBJ2-1	CASTHGEGGYNEQFF	TGTGCCAGCACTCATGGGGAGGGGGGCTACAATGAGCAGTTCTTC
TRBV6-5	TRBD1	-	TRBJ2-7	CASSSQLGQPEQYF	TGTGCCAGCAGTTCCCAACTGGGACAGCCTGAGCAGTACTTC
TRBV4-2	-	few	TRBJ2-2	CASSRHGGQGGELFF	TGTGCCAGCAGCCGTCACGGGGGGCAGGGCGGGGAGCTGTTTTTT
TRBV29-1	-	-	TRBJ2-3	CSVPRTVPTDTQYF	TGCAGCGTTCCCAGGACAGTCCCCACAGATACGCAGTATTTT
TRBV18	TRBD1	-	TRBJ2-5	CASSPSRQGVYQETQYF	TGTGCCAGCTCCCCCTCCCGGCAGGGGGTGTACCAAGAGACCCAGTACTTC
TRBV19	TRBD1	-	TRBJ2-7	CASSTGTGSYEQYF	TGTGCCAGTAGTACGGGGACAGGGTCCTACGAGCAGTACTTC
TRBV6-5	-	-	TRBJ1-6	CASSLPSERSPLHF	TGTGCCAGCAGTCTCCCCTCGGAGCGGTCACCCCTCCACTTT
TRBV28	TRBD2	-	TRBJ2-7	CASRPFGLAGEVSYEQYF	TGTGCCAGCAGACCCTTCGGACTAGCGGGAGAAGTATCCTACGAGCAGTACTTC
TRBV27	-	-	TRBJ1-2	CASSWRQGTNYGYTF	TGTGCCAGCAGTTGGAGGCAGGGGACCAACTATGGCTACACCTTC
TRBV7-6	TRBD2	-	TRBJ2-1	CASSSGTSGSLSAEQFF	TGTGCCAGCAGCTCAGGGACTAGCGGGTCCCTAAGCGCTGAGCAGTTCTTC
TRBV27	TRBD2	-	TRBJ2-1	CASSPLRLAGGSNEQFF	TGTGCCAGCAGTCCCCTCCGACTAGCGGGAGGAAGCAATGAGCAGTTCTTC
TRBV27	-	-	TRBJ1-2	CASSRGPHSGGYTF	TGTGCCAGCAGTAGGGGTCCCCACTCTGGTGGCTACACCTTC
TRBV9	-	-	TRBJ1-1	CASSVEEEAEAFF	TGTGCCAGCAGCGTAGAGGAGGAGGCTGAAGCTTTCTTT
TRBV3-1/TRBV3-2	TRBD1	-	TRBJ2-7	CASSQEGGRVLDEQYF	TGTGCCAGCAGCCAAGAAGGGGGCAGGGTTTTAGACGAGCAGTACTTC
TRBV28	TRBD1	few	TRBJ1-5	CASSVRQGKQPQHF	TGTGCCAGCAGTGTAAGACAGGGGAAACAGCCCCAGCATTTT
TRBV27	-	few	TRBJ2-7	CASSLTPGMATYEQYF	TGTGCCAGCAGTTTAACCCCAGGGATGGCCACCTACGAGCAGTACTTC
TRBV7-2	-	-	TRBJ1-6	CAVGSGGHGSPLHF	TGTGCCGTCGGGAGCGGGGGACACGGTTCACCCCTCCACTTT
TRBV7-6	TRBD1	-	TRBJ2-7	CASSSLQGPNYEQYF	TGTGCCAGCAGCTCCTTACAGGGGCCGAACTACGAGCAGTACTTC
TRBV27	-	-	TRBJ1-5	CASSFSGVSNQPQHF	TGTGCCAGCAGTTTTTCAGGGGTTAGCAATCAGCCCCAGCATTTT
TRBV6-5	TRBD2	-	TRBJ2-7	CASRQGAGGSYEQYF	TGTGCCAGCAGACAGGGAGCGGGAGGGTCCTACGAGCAGTACTTC
TRBV7-2	TRBD2	-	TRBJ2-3	CASSLMERAGGSDTQYF	TGTGCCAGCAGCTTAATGGAGCGAGCGGGGGGATCAGATACGCAGTATTTT